The source of this T cell receptor beta chain is a study of blood T cells in healthy people across ages. Overall study findings and caveats: Aged donors had fewer naive CD4+ cells and lower diversity than long-lived donors.

The CDR3 is 15 residues long. Deletions cut 3 bases from V and 7 bases from J, with 16 bases between. The germline gives CDR1 MGHRA, CDR2 YSYEKL. The second PCR ran about 6 to 12 cycles with a sample-barcoded 5' primer and J-beta primers. MiXCR, run by TCRdb on the 5' RACE reads, gives a single entry per CDR3 protein. Of roughly 1.7 million distinct CDR3 sequences listed, about 35% are singletons. Concerning this clonotype: Its antigen is as yet unknown.

Sequenced sample: blood. The V gene is TRBV4-1, the J gene TRBJ2-1; D is possibly TRBD1 (5 bases). The receptor's source is a woman in her 30s in good health. The CDR3 here is CASSQLGNPGNEQFF. The DNA for the CDR3 is TGCGCCAGCAGCCAGCTAGGGAACCCAGGGAATGAGCAGTTCTTC.